The clone carrying this TCR beta chain has ten or more counts. Its specificity is unknown. Since a much larger clone is just one base distant, this may be a read error. No treatment of any kind had been given to any patient before thyroid surgery. Authors' data handling: A papillary thyroid cancer distant-metastasis classifier was built from CDR3 differences across clinicopathological groups. Via MiXCR, TCRdb re-called the PCR reads. TCRdb, not the authors, supplied the V and J calls. The sample includes tens of thousands of clones, less than 15% of them seen just once. The CDR3 totals 19 residues. V shed 4 bases, J shed 1 base, and the junction held 18 bases outside the gene matches. Germline CDR1 SGHAT, CDR2 FQNNGV. The data are from a study of metastatic and nonmetastatic thyroid tumors. Study background: Repertoire comparisons spanned blood and tumor or nodule tissue from malignant and benign thyroid patients. The study, taken as a whole, reports: The study reportedly found significantly higher TCR beta diversity in malignant thyroid tumors than benign nodules, in blood and tumor.

Material: blood. This sequence joins TRBV11-2 and TRBJ2-7; 8 nucleotides line up with TRBD2. This receptor was obtained from a female donor with papillary thyroid cancer or a benign thyroid nodule (not recorded which). Some clones in this sample may be carry-over from other donors' samples. For the CDR3, the DNA is TGTGCCAGCAGCTCAGTCCCTTTTGGGGGATTAGCGGGGTCCTACGAGCAGTACTTC. Its translation is CASSSVPFGGLAGSYEQYF.